The 2 T cell receptor beta chains below all came from one sample that was sequenced in a study of STAT5B mutations in CD4+ large granular lymphocyte leukemia. TCRdb keeps only in-frame clones here, not all; method: immunoSEQ multiplex PCR. The table lists 35,000 to 40,000 clones, 65% to 90% of them singletons, with roughly 1.3% in the top ten. Source material: CD4+ T cells from blood buffy coats. These receptors were obtained from a human donor in good health.

The V call is TRBV29-1, the J call TRBJ1-4; 7 nucleotides align to TRBD1. CDR1 and CDR2 from the germline V gene are SQVTM and ANQGSEA. The V and J ends lost 4 bases and 6 bases, in that order; junction bases with no gene match: 5. There are 13 residues in the CDR3. The CDR3 DNA reads TGCAGCGTTGGGAGTGACAGGGATGAAAAACTGTTTTTT. This encodes CSVGSDRDEKLFF. Full variable domain (rest looked up from reference TRBV29-1 and TRBJ1-4): SAVISQKPSRDICQRGTSLTIQCQVDSQVTMMFWYRQQPGQSLTLIATANQGSEATYESGFVIDKFPISRPNLTFSTLTVSNMSPEDSSIYLCSVGSDRDEKLFFGSGTQLSVL.

The genes are TRBV4-2 and TRBJ2-7; tentatively, D is TRBD1 or TRBD2 (5 bases each). The ends were cut back, 1 base at V and 2 bases at J, with 12 bases in the middle. CDR3 length: 15 amino acids. Per the germline V gene, CDR1 is LGHNA and CDR2 is YNFKEQ. The CDR3 region is CASSQARDGTYEQYF. CDR3 in DNA: TGTGCCAGCAGCCAAGCACGGGACGGAACCTACGAGCAGTACTTC.